Shown below are 10 T cell receptor beta chains from a single sample sequenced in a study of blood T cell repertoires in COVID-19. Assay used: immunoSEQ multiplex PCR; TCRdb lists only in-frame clones, some missing. This table holds around 160,000 clones, roughly 76% found once. Material for sequencing was peripheral blood. The origin of the receptors is a human donor with acute or convalescent COVID-19. The donor label of this sample is uncertain.

This chain joins TRBV24-1 and TRBJ2-2; no firm D call. Trimming took off 0 bases at V and 1 base at J, with 5 bases between the two ends. This CDR3 has 15 amino acids. Germline V gene data show CDR1 as KGHDR and CDR2 as SFDVKD. This CDR3 reads CATSDLVENTGELFF. The CDR3 coding sequence is TGTGCCACCAGTGATTTGGTAGAGAACACCGGGGAGCTGTTTTTT.

The chain employs TRBV12-3 or TRBV12-4 and TRBJ1-2, with D uncertain. The germline V and J ends were trimmed by 11 bases and 4 bases, with 17 bases remaining between them. The CDR3 length is 13 residues. The CDR3 DNA reads as TGTGCCTCCACGCGGCCGCTTATCTATGGCTACACCTTC. Protein sequence: CASTRPLIYGYTF.

This chain uses TRBV5-1 with TRBJ2-2; D is possibly TRBD2 (5 bases). The germline gives CDR1 SGHRS, CDR2 YFSETQ. There are 20 residues in the CDR3. V shed 4 bases and J shed 1 base, with 26 bases lying between them. The CDR3, as DNA: TGCGCCAGCAGCCCCCCCCATGTAGGGATACGGGCGGGGAACACCGGGGAGCTGTTTTTT. Protein: CASSPPHVGIRAGNTGELFF.

The chain joins TRBV13 to TRBJ2-1; TRBD2 matches 8 bases. V was pared by 4 bases and J by 4 bases, with 6 bases of the junction left unmatched. The CDR3 runs 15 residues. Germline V gene data show CDR1 as PRHDT and CDR2 as FYEKMQ (reference sequence). The CDR3 DNA reads as TGTGCCAGCAGCTCCCGTCAGCGGGGGTACAATGAGCAGTTCTTC. Amino acid sequence: CASSSRQRGYNEQFF.

The chain employs TRBV7-2 and TRBJ2-3, with 10 positions matching TRBD2. The CDR3 length is 15 residues. CDR1 is SGHTA and CDR2 is FQGNSA in the germline V gene. V was pared by 1 base and J by 6 bases, with 4 bases of the junction left unmatched. For the CDR3, the DNA is TGTGCCAGCAGCTTAGTTGCTAGCGGGGGCGATACGCAGTATTTT. Protein product: CASSLVASGGDTQYF.

The chain joins TRBV5-8 to TRBJ2-7; D not resolved. The CDR3 is made up of 15 amino acids. The V and J ends lost 1 base and 2 bases respectively, with 13 bases between them. The germline gives CDR1 SGHTS, CDR2 YDEGEE. The CDR3 is CASSLTPLRAYEQYV. CDR3 nucleotide sequence: TGTGCCAGCAGCTTGACCCCTTTGCGCGCCTACGAGCAGTACGTC.

V and J are TRBV11-2 and TRBJ1-3; D not resolved. V lost 4 bases, J lost 4 bases, and 14 bases lay in between. Germline V lookup: CDR1 SGHAT, CDR2 FQNNGV. This CDR3 is 15 amino acids long. The DNA of the CDR3 is TGTGCCAGCAGCTACAGTCTTTCTGCCGGAAACACCATATATTTT. This gives the protein CASSYSLSAGNTIYF.

The genes are TRBV2 and TRBJ1-4, with D possibly TRBD1 on 6 matching bases. The ends were cut back, 5 bases at V and 0 bases at J, with 16 bases in the middle. Germline-derived CDR1 and CDR2 are SNHLY and FYNNEI. The CDR3 is 17 amino acids. The CDR3 spells CASSFPRGSATNEKLFF. DNA for the CDR3: TGTGCCAGCAGTTTCCCCAGGGGTAGCGCAACTAATGAAAAACTGTTTTTT.

This chain uses TRBV7-8 with TRBJ2-3, with 9 bases that match TRBD2. CDR1 is SGHVS, CDR2 FQNEAQ, per germline. With 5 bases clipped from V and 5 bases from J, the junction kept 11 bases outside the gene matches. The CDR3 is 16 residues long. This chain's CDR3 is CASSIGRRGGKDTQYF. The CDR3 coding sequence is TGTGCCAGCAGCATAGGGCGGCGGGGGGGCAAAGATACGCAGTATTTT.

CDR3 amino acids: CASVPSGGGYNEQFF. CDR3 bases: TGTGCCAGCGTTCCCAGCGGGGGGGGTTACAATGAGCAGTTCTTC. The chain carries TRBV6-6 and TRBJ2-1; 10 bases align to TRBD2. V shed 8 bases and J 4 bases; nucleotides not matched to a gene: 8. The CDR3 runs 15 residues. Germline CDR1 and CDR2: MNHNY and SVGAGI (reference sequence).